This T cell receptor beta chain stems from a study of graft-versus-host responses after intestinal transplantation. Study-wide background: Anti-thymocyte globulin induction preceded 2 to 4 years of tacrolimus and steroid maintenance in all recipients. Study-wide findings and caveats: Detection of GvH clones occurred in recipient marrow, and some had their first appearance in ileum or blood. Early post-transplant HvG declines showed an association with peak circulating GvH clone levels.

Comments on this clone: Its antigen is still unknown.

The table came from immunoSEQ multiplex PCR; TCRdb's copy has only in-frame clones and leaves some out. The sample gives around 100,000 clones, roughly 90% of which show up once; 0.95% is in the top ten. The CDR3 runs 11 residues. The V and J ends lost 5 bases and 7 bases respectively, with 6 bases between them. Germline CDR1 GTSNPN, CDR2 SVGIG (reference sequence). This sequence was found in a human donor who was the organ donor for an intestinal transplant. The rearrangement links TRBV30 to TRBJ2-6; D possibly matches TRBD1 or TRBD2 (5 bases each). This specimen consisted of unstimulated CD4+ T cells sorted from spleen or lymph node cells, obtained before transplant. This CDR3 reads CAWGGANVLTF. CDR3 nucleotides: TGTGCCTGGGGGGGTGCCAACGTCCTGACTTTC.